These 32 T cell receptor beta chains originate from one sample sequenced in a study of T cells in Graves' hyperthyroidism and ophthalmopathy (dated by TCRdb to between 2017 and 2020). Library creation used multiplex PCR. TCRdb records Illumina HiSeq 2000 as the sequencer. The TCR beta CDR3 regions were amplified from RNA transcripts. The first round of RT-PCR for the TCR CDR3 was performed with the HTBI primer set and the Qiagen OneStep RT-PCR kit. Through fastp at Q25 and MiXCR, TCRdb rebuilt clones from the public reads, retaining in-frame beta chains. CDR3 protein sequences are deduplicated, and each keeps its most common genes and DNA. For this sample there are 50,000 to 55,000 distinct CDR3 sequences; less than 50% appear just once. Roughly a tenth of the sample rests with the top ten. The sequencing input was blood. Receptors originate from a woman aged 50 to 65 with Graves' ophthalmopathy.

Ten or more counts support this clonotype. The rearrangement uses TRBV6-6 and TRBJ2-7; the D gene is possibly TRBD2 (5 bases). Germline CDR1 and CDR2: MNHNY and SVGAGI (reference sequence). The CDR3 length is 15 residues. V shed 0 bases and J shed 1 base, with 10 bases lying between them. The CDR3 region has the DNA TGTGCCAGCAGTTACTCCCAGACTACATCCTACGAGCAGTACTTC. Translation gives CASSYSQTTSYEQYF.

Remarks on this clonotype: A much larger clone lies one base from this, so it may be a read error. The chain is built from TRBV11-2 and TRBJ1-4, with a weak D call TRBD1 (6 bases). Germline assignment: CDR1 SGHAT and CDR2 FQNNGV. CDR3 length: 15 residues. The CDR3 is CASRYSAGQRERLFF. CDR3 sequence (DNA): TGTGCCAGCAGGTATTCAGCGGGACAACGGGAAAGACTGTTTTTT.

This clonotype was found many times. The V call is TRBV4-2, the J call TRBJ1-2; 8 bases align to TRBD1. Per the germline V gene, CDR1 is LGHNA and CDR2 is YNFKEQ. Trimming at V came to 1 base and at J to 4 bases, leaving 2 bases not matched to a gene. The CDR3 runs 14 residues. The CDR3 DNA reads TGTGCCAGCAGCCAAGCAGGGGGCAGCTATGGCTACACCTTC. The encoded protein is CASSQAGGSYGYTF.

Ten or more counts support this clonotype. V gene TRBV7-3 combines with J gene TRBJ2-1; tentative D call: TRBD2 (6 bases). CDR1 and CDR2 from the germline V gene are SGHTA and FQGTGA. CDR3 length: 13 residues. Trimming took off 8 bases at V and 9 bases at J, with 17 bases between the two ends. The CDR3 loop is CASGSGGRGEQFF. In DNA, the CDR3 is TGTGCCAGCGGTTCGGGCGGGCGGGGTGAGCAGTTCTTC.

This clonotype was observed at least ten times. A clone one base away is much larger, so this may be a read error. This sequence joins TRBV19 and TRBJ2-7; D uncertain. The CDR3 spans 13 residues. Trimming left V 4 bases short and J 2 bases short, with 9 bases between. Per germline, CDR1 LNHDA and CDR2 SQIVND (reference sequence). The CDR3 DNA follows: TGTGCCAGTAGTACCGACATTGCCTACGAGCAGTACTTC. Translated: CASSTDIAYEQYF.

This clonotype appeared many times. The chain employs TRBV28 and TRBJ1-5; a weak D match, TRBD1 (5 bases). The germline CDR1 and CDR2 sequences are MDHEN and SYDVKM. V was pared by 11 bases and J by 1 base, with 12 bases between. This CDR3 comprises 13 residues. CDR3 sequence reads: CAAARGSNQPQHF. The CDR3 bases are TGTGCCGCGGCTCGGGGGAGCAATCAGCCCCAGCATTTT.

This clonotype was seen only once. The CDR3 DNA reads as TGTGCCAGCAGCTTCGGGGACAGGGGGCTTTACGAGCAGTACTTC. It is translated as CASSFGDRGLYEQYF. V gene TRBV7-8 combines with J gene TRBJ2-7; 12 bases are shared with TRBD1. This CDR3 has 15 amino acids. Germline values: CDR1 SGHVS, CDR2 FQNEAQ. V gave up 3 bases and J gave up 4 bases; unmatched junction bases: 4.

This clonotype was seen at least ten times. The chain couples TRBV5-6 to TRBJ2-1; 8 positions agree with TRBD2. The CDR3 totals 16 residues. V gave up 4 bases and J gave up 3 bases; unmatched junction bases: 9. Per germline, CDR1 SGHDT and CDR2 YYEEEE. The CDR3, as DNA: TGTGCCAGCAGCGAACCGGGACTAGTCGTCTACAATGAGCAGTTCTTC. Translation gives CASSEPGLVVYNEQFF.

This clonotype has ten or more counts. The V and J genes are TRBV15 and TRBJ2-5, with 7 bases lining up with TRBD2. CDR3 length: 15 amino acids. J was trimmed by 4 bases and V by 0 bases; bases with no gene match: 5. CDR1 is LNHNV, CDR2 YYDKDF, per germline (reference sequence). The CDR3 DNA reads as TGTGCCACCAGCAGAGAACGGGACTATCGAGAGACCCAGTACTTC. The encoded protein is CATSRERDYRETQYF.

This clonotype was detected many times. The CDR3 loop is CSASWGQGALKQGDTQYF. In DNA form, the CDR3 reads TGCAGTGCTAGTTGGGGACAGGGGGCGCTGAAACAGGGAGATACGCAGTATTTT. The V call is TRBV20-1, the J call TRBJ2-3, with 12 bases that match TRBD1. CDR1 and CDR2 from the germline V gene are DFQATT and SNEGSKA (reference sequence). The V segment lost 3 bases and the J segment 5 bases; nucleotides outside the gene matches: 15. The CDR3 is 18 residues long.

This clonotype appeared a few times. V and J are TRBV24-1 and TRBJ2-3; 7 bases are shared with TRBD2. V was pared by 11 bases and J by 2 bases, with 12 bases of the junction left unmatched. CDR1 and CDR2 (germline): KGHDR, SFDVKD. This CDR3 is 15 amino acids long. CDR3 residues: CASSSGGIFTDTQYF. CDR3 nucleotide sequence: TGTGCCAGCAGCTCGGGAGGTATATTCACAGATACGCAGTATTTT.

This clonotype was counted ten times or more. The chain links TRBV5-1 to TRBJ2-3, with D perhaps given as TRBD1 or TRBD2 (5 bases each). V was pared by 6 bases and J by 3 bases, with 17 bases between. This CDR3 contains 15 residues. Germline V CDR1 and CDR2: SGHRS, YFSETQ. The CDR3 DNA reads TGCGCCAGCACCTACCAAGTCTGGGGGACAGATACGCAGTATTTT. This sequence encodes CASTYQVWGTDTQYF.

This clonotype was detected only a few times. J is TRBJ2-6 and V is TRBV18; 11 bases are shared with TRBD2. The J segment lost 3 bases and the V segment lost 3 bases, leaving 7 bases of the junction unmatched. This CDR3 is built from 18 residues. CDR1 is KGHSH and CDR2 is LQKENI in the germline V gene. CDR3 protein: CASSPGLAGSYGANVLTF. The CDR3 nucleotides are TGTGCCAGCTCACCCGGACTAGCGGGTAGCTATGGGGCCAACGTCCTGACTTTC.

This clonotype came up many times. CDR3 residues: CASSYAKGQETQYF. The CDR3, as DNA: TGTGCCAGCAGTTACGCGAAGGGCCAAGAGACCCAGTACTTC. The chain has TRBV6-6 and TRBJ2-5; D uncertain. Trimming removed 2 bases from V and 1 base from J, with 8 bases in between. The CDR3 length is 14 residues. Germline assignment: CDR1 MNHNY and CDR2 SVGAGI (reference sequence).

Of note for this clonotype: Compared with germline, one end of the junction differs, possibly owing to a read error. The V gene is TRBV7-1, the J gene TRBJ1-6, with no clear D. TRBV7-1 is flagged as an ORF with uncertain function. The CDR3 runs to 13 residues. The CDR3 is CASRLGVNSPPHF. DNA of the CDR3: TGTGCCAGCAGACTCGGTGTGAATTCACCCCCCCACTTT.

This clonotype was detected many times. V gene TRBV13 combines with J gene TRBJ2-7; D is ambiguous. This CDR3 comprises 11 residues. Looked up from germline, CDR1 is PRHDT and CDR2 is FYEKMQ (reference sequence). Trimming removed 3 bases from V and 6 bases from J, with 6 bases in between. CDR3 in amino acids: CASSLKREQYF. The CDR3 DNA reads TGTGCCAGCAGCTTGAAACGCGAGCAGTACTTC. Together with reference TRBV13 and TRBJ2-7, the CDR3 gives the full variable domain: AAGVIQSPRHLIKEKRETATLKCYPIPRHDTVYWYQQGPGQDPQFLISFYEKMQSDKGSIPDRFSAQQFSDYHSELNMSSLELGDSALYFCASSLKREQYFGPGTRLTVT.

In regard to this clonotype: A much larger clone sits a single nucleotide away, making a read error possible. The conserved final phenylalanine or tryptophan is absent from the CDR3, which likely points to a read error. The chain uses TRBV5-1 and TRBJ2-1; D is tentatively TRBD1 or TRBD2 (6 bases each). The CDR3 is made up of 16 amino acids. Germline V lookup: CDR1 SGHRS, CDR2 YFSETQ. Here the CDR3 DNA reads TGCGCCAGCGGCTTGGCCGGGGGCAATAACTACAATGAGCAGTTCCTC. It specifies CASGLAGGNNYNEQFL.

This clonotype occurred once. A read error may produce the germline difference seen at one junction end. The chain carries TRBV9 and TRBJ2-3; D may be TRBD1 or TRBD2 (7 bases each). This CDR3 is 16 amino acids long. Germline lookup yields CDR1 SGDLS and CDR2 YYNGEE. CDR3 sequence: CASSVGQGGSTDKQYF. The CDR3 DNA reads as TGTGCCAGCAGCGTGGGTCAGGGGGGGAGCACAGATAAGCAGTATTTT.

This clonotype was seen ten or more times. The V call is TRBV5-1, the J call TRBJ2-3; a weak D match, TRBD1 (6 bases). CDR1 is SGHRS, CDR2 YFSETQ, per germline. The V and J ends lost 0 bases and 2 bases respectively, with 19 bases between them. This CDR3 comprises 18 residues. In nucleotides, the CDR3 is TGCGCCAGCAGCTTGGCCAGGGGACCCTACGCGTTCACAGATACGCAGTATTTT. It is translated as CASSLARGPYAFTDTQYF.

Many counts were recorded for this clonotype. This chain uses TRBV28 with TRBJ1-3, with D unclear. This CDR3 contains 12 residues. Looked up from germline, CDR1 is MDHEN and CDR2 is SYDVKM. V was shortened by 7 bases and J by 4 bases, with 8 bases between the two germline ends. CDR3 loop: CASTAKGNTIYF. The CDR3 nucleotides read TGTGCCAGCACCGCAAAGGGAAACACCATATATTTT.

This sequence joins TRBV20-1 and TRBJ2-1; 8 bases agree with TRBD2. V dropped 0 bases and J dropped 7; count of bases not matched to a gene: 5. This CDR3 region has 14 residues. The germline gives CDR1 DFQATT, CDR2 SNEGSKA (reference sequence). The CDR3: CSAREGLGPNEQFF. The CDR3 DNA follows: TGCAGTGCTAGAGAGGGACTAGGCCCTAATGAGCAGTTCTTC.

This clonotype showed up many times. The CDR3 region has the DNA TGTGCCAGTAGTATGAACACTGAAGCTTTCTTT. It codes for CASSMNTEAFF. V is TRBV19 and J is TRBJ1-1, with D hard to call. V was trimmed by 3 bases and J by 1 base, leaving 0 bases between them. Germline V gene sequence: CDR1 LNHDA, CDR2 SQIVND (reference sequence). The CDR3 has 11 amino acids.

This clonotype was seen at least ten times. The chain employs TRBV2 and TRBJ2-4; 8 bases align to TRBD1. This CDR3 has 14 residues. Germline CDR1 and CDR2: SNHLY and FYNNEI. Unmatched junction bases numbered 7, after V lost 5 bases and J lost 7 bases. CDR3 sequence: CASSTGGYVNIQYF. The CDR3 nucleotides are TGTGCCAGCAGTACAGGGGGGTATGTGAACATTCAGTACTTC.

In its sample, this clonotype was seen many times. One base away lies a much larger clone, so this may be a sequencing read error. The genes are TRBV7-2 and TRBJ2-7, with unresolved D. The germline V and J ends were trimmed by 3 bases and 2 bases, with 2 bases remaining between them. The CDR3 has 11 residues. CDR1 is SGHTA, CDR2 FQGNSA, per germline. CDR3 coding DNA: TGTGCCAGCAGCTTTGCCTACGAGCAGTACTTC. Translation gives CASSFAYEQYF.

This clonotype was detected once. The rearrangement links TRBV5-5 to TRBJ2-7; D unresolved. Deletions cut 2 bases from V and 4 bases from J, with 28 bases between. The CDR3 extends over 19 amino acids. Germline CDR1 reads SGHKS; CDR2 reads YYEKEE (reference sequence). The DNA for the CDR3 is TGTGCCAGCAGCTTTTGGCGTAGCTCGTCTAGAGGAGTTTCTTACGAGCAGTACTTC. Residues: CASSFWRSSSRGVSYEQYF.

The chain recombines TRBV15 with TRBJ2-1; weak D call: TRBD1 (6 bases). CDR1 and CDR2 from the germline V gene are LNHNV and YYDKDF (reference sequence). The CDR3 spans 16 residues. Trimming removed 3 bases from V and 0 bases from J, with 12 bases in between. In nucleotides, the CDR3 is TGTGCCACCAGCAGTTGGACAGAAAGCTCCTACAATGAGCAGTTCTTC. Amino acids: CATSSWTESSYNEQFF. The full variable domain, rest sourced from reference TRBV15 and TRBJ2-1, is DAMVIQNPRYQVTQFGKPVTLSCSQTLNHNVMYWYQQKSSQAPKLLFHYYDKDFNNEADTPDNFQSRRPNTSFCFLDIRSPGLGDTAMYLCATSSWTESSYNEQFFGPGTRLTVL.

This clonotype has just one count. This CDR3 reads CASSLGQREQQYF. The CDR3 nucleotides are TGTGCCAGCAGTTTGGGTCAGAGGGAGCAGCAGTACTTC. V gene TRBV12-3 or TRBV12-4 combines with J gene TRBJ2-7, with D possibly being TRBD2 (5 bases). The CDR3 has 13 residues. V lost 3 bases and J 8 bases, leaving 14 bases between the germline ends.

V gene TRBV2 combines with J gene TRBJ2-6; a weak D match, TRBD1 (5 bases). V was cut by 5 bases and J by 2 bases, with 7 bases left in between. Germline V lookup: CDR1 SNHLY, CDR2 FYNNEI. The CDR3 is made up of 14 amino acids. The CDR3 is CASSFRAGANVLTF. CDR3 coding DNA: TGTGCCAGCAGTTTCAGGGCTGGGGCCAACGTCCTGACTTTC.

The V and J genes are TRBV25-1 and TRBJ2-3; 14 bases are a match to TRBD2. The germline gives CDR1 MGHDK, CDR2 SYGVNS. The CDR3 runs to 16 residues. V lost 5 bases, J lost 4 bases, and 5 bases stayed unmatched. CDR3 sequence reads: CASSRTSGGIPDTQYF. The CDR3 DNA is TGTGCCAGCAGTAGGACTAGCGGGGGGATTCCAGATACGCAGTATTTT.

This clonotype has a count of ten or more. The V and J genes are TRBV20-1 and TRBJ2-3, with a weak D call TRBD2 (6 bases). The germline V gene has CDR1 DFQATT and CDR2 SNEGSKA (reference sequence). Trimming pared 0 bases from V and 4 bases from J, leaving 14 bases between. CDR3 length: 15 residues. The chain's CDR3 is CSARDLASGADTQYF. The CDR3 DNA follows: TGCAGTGCTAGAGATCTAGCGTCTGGGGCAGATACGCAGTATTTT.

In its sample, this clonotype was seen many times. The chain uses TRBV6-5 and TRBJ2-1; no clear D. Trimming left V 0 bases short and J 7 bases short, with 10 bases between. CDR1 MNHEY and CDR2 SVGAGI come from the germline V gene. The CDR3 runs 14 residues. The CDR3, as DNA: TGTGCCAGCAGTTACTCGAACGGGTGGAATGAGCAGTTCTTC. Amino acid sequence: CASSYSNGWNEQFF.

This clonotype was recorded many times. This chain connects TRBV5-1 to TRBJ2-3, with D perhaps being TRBD1 or TRBD2 (6 bases each). CDR1 and CDR2 (germline): SGHRS, YFSETQ. CDR3 length equals 15 residues. Trimming stripped 4 bases from V and 2 bases from J, with 14 bases between. This CDR3 reads CASSAGGFPTDTQYF. The CDR3 DNA is TGCGCCAGCAGCGCCGGGGGCTTTCCCACAGATACGCAGTATTTT.